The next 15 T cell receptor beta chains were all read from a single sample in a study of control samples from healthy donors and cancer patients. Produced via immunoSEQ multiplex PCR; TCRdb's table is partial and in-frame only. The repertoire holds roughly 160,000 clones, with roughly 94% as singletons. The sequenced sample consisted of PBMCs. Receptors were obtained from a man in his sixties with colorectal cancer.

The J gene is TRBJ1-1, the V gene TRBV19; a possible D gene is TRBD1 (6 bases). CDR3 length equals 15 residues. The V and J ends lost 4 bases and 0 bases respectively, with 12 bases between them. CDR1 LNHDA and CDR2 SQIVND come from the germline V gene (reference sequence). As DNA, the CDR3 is TGTGCCAGTAGTACTCGACAGGCACTGAACACTGAAGCTTTCTTT. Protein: CASSTRQALNTEAFF.

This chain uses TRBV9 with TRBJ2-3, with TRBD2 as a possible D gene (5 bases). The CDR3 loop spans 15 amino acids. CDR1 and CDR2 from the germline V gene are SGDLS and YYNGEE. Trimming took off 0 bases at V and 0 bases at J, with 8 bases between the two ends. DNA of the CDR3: TGTGCCAGCAGCGTAGGTGTAGCGAGCACAGATACGCAGTATTTT. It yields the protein CASSVGVASTDTQYF.

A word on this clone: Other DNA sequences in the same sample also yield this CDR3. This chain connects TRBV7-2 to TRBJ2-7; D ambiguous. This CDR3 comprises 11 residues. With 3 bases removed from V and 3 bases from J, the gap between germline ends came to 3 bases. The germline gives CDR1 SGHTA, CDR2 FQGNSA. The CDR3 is CASSLYYEQYF. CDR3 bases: TGTGCCAGCAGCTTGTACTACGAGCAGTACTTC.

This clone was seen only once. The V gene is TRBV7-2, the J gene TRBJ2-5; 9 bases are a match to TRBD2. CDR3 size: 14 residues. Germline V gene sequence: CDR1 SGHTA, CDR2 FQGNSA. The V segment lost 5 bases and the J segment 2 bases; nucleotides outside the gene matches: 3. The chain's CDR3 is CASSVTSGQETQYF. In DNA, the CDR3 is TGTGCCAGCAGCGTCACTAGCGGGCAAGAGACCCAGTACTTC.

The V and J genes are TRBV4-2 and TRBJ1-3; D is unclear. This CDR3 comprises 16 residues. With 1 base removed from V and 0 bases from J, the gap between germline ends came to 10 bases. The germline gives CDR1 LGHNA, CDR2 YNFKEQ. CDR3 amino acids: CASSQGMAGSGNTIYF. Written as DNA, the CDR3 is TGTGCCAGCAGCCAAGGGATGGCAGGCTCTGGAAACACCATATATTTT.

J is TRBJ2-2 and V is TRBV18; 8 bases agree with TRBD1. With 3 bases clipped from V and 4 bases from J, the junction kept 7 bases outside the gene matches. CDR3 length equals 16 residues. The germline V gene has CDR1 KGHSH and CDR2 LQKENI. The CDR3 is CASSPRTGPSTGELFF. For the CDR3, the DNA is TGTGCCAGCTCACCCCGGACAGGGCCCAGCACCGGGGAGCTGTTTTTT.

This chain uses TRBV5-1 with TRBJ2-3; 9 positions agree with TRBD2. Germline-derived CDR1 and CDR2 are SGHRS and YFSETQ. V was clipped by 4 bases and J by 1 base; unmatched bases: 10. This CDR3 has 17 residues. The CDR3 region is CASSPRGSGGRTDTQYF. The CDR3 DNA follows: TGCGCCAGCAGCCCCCGGGGTAGCGGGGGCCGCACAGATACGCAGTATTTT.

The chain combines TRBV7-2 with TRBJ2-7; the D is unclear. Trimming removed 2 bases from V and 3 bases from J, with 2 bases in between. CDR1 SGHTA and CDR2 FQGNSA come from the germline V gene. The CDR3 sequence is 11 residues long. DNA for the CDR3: TGTGCCAGCAGCTTAAACTACGAGCAGTACTTC. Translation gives CASSLNYEQYF. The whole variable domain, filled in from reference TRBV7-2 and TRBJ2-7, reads GAGVSQSPSNKVTEKGKDVELRCDPISGHTALYWYRQSLGQGLEFLIYFQGNSAPDKSGLPSDRFSAERTGGSVSTLTIQRTQQEDSAVYLCASSLNYEQYFGPGTRLTVT.

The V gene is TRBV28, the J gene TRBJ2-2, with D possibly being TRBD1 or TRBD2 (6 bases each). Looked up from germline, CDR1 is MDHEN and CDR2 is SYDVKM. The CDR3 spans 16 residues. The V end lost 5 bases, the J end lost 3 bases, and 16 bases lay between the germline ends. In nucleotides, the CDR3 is TGTGCCAGCAGTCCCGGTGGGGGGCGCGACACCGGGGAGCTGTTTTTT. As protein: CASSPGGGRDTGELFF.

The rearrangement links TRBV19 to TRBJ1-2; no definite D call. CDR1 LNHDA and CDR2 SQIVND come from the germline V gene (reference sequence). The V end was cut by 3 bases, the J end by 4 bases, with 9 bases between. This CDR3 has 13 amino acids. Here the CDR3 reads CASSISLSYGYTF. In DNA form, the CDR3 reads TGTGCCAGTAGTATCTCCCTCAGCTATGGCTACACCTTC. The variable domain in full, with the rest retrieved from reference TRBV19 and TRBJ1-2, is DGGITQSPKYLFRKEGQNVTLSCEQNLNHDAMYWYRQDPGQGLRLIYYSQIVNDFQKGDIAEGYSVSREKKESFPLTVTSAQKNPTAFYLCASSISLSYGYTFGSGTRLTVV.

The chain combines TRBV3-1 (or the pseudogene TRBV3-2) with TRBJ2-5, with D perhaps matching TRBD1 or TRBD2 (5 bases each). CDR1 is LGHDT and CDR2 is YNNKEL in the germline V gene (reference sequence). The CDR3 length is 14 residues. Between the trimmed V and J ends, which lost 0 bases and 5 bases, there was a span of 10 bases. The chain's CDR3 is CASSQEGVRETQYF. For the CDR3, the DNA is TGTGCCAGCAGCCAAGAGGGGGTTCGGGAGACCCAGTACTTC.

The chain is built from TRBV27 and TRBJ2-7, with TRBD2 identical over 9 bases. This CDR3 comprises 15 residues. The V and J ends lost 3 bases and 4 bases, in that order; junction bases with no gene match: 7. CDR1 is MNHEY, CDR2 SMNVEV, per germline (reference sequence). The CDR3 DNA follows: TGTGCCAGCAGTTTGTCCGGGACTAGCAAGTACGAGCAGTACTTC. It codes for CASSLSGTSKYEQYF.

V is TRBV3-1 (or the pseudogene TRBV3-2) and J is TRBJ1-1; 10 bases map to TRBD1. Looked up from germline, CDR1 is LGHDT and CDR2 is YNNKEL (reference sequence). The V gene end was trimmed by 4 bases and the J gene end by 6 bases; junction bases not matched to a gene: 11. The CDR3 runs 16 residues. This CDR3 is CASSLGQGGLSSEAFF. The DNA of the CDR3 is TGTGCCAGCAGCCTCGGACAGGGGGGGCTTTCCTCTGAAGCTTTCTTT.

The CDR3 loop is CATSDLSRGNTGELFF. CDR3 nucleotide sequence: TGTGCCACCAGTGACCTTTCTCGTGGAAACACCGGGGAGCTGTTTTTT. V and J are TRBV24-1 and TRBJ2-2; D is unresolved. Trimming removed 4 bases from V and 2 bases from J, with 13 bases in between. In germline, CDR1 is KGHDR, CDR2 SFDVKD. The CDR3 extends over 16 amino acids.

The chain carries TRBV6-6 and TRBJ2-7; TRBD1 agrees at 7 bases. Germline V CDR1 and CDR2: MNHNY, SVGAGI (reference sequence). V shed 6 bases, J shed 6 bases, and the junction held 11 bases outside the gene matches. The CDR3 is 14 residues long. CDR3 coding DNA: TGTGCCAGCAGCCGGACAGGCGGTCGGGTCGAGCAGTACTTC. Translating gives CASSRTGGRVEQYF.